The 28 T cell receptor beta chains below all came from one sample that was sequenced in a study of glioma-infiltrating T cells after dendritic cell vaccination. TCRdb's table, derived via immunoSEQ multiplex PCR, lists solely in-frame clones and lacks some. Of 75,000 to 85,000 clones listed, around 87% are singletons. The time point here: after dendritic cell vaccination, including at tumor progression/relapse. The specimen comprised blood, sampled after dendritic cell vaccination. The receptors were gathered from a human donor with glioblastoma.

This chain connects TRBV5-4 to TRBJ2-7; 11 nucleotides line up with TRBD2. The CDR3 extends over 16 amino acids. The germline V gene encodes CDR1 SGHNT and CDR2 YYREEE (reference sequence). Trimming removed 3 bases from V and 4 bases from J; junction bases left unmatched: 9. CDR3 residues: CASSSLLAGAEYEQYF. CDR3 nucleotide sequence: TGTGCCAGCAGCTCACTACTAGCGGGGGCCGAATACGAGCAGTACTTC.

This sequence joins TRBV28 and TRBJ1-2, with D perhaps TRBD1 (5 bases). V lost 2 bases, J lost 5 bases, and 12 bases lay in between. The germline V gene has CDR1 MDHEN and CDR2 SYDVKM. This CDR3 comprises 14 residues. The CDR3 spells CASSLGQGLYGYTF. CDR3 in DNA: TGTGCCAGCAGTTTAGGGCAGGGTTTGTATGGCTACACCTTC.

The chain joins TRBV7-9 to TRBJ2-3; D may be TRBD1 (6 bases). Trimming stripped 10 bases from V and 4 bases from J, with 15 bases between. The CDR3 spans 13 residues. Germline CDR1 and CDR2: SEHNR and FQNEAQ (reference sequence). The CDR3 loop reads CATQGLAPDTQYF. CDR3 nucleotide sequence: TGTGCCACCCAGGGGCTCGCCCCAGATACGCAGTATTTT.

The J gene is TRBJ2-3, the V gene TRBV5-1; a weak D match, TRBD1 (6 bases). From germline, CDR1 is SGHRS and CDR2 YFSETQ. The CDR3 runs 14 residues. Trimming shortened V by 6 bases and J by 2 bases, and 13 bases separated the two germline ends. CDR3 DNA sequence: TGCGCCAGCAAGGGGGTCCCTTCCACAGATACGCAGTATTTT. Residues: CASKGVPSTDTQYF.

The chain has TRBV7-9 and TRBJ2-1, with D perhaps TRBD2 (5 bases). The CDR3 covers 16 residues. Germline V gene data show CDR1 as SEHNR and CDR2 as FQNEAQ (reference sequence). V was cut by 6 bases and J by 5 bases, with 20 bases left in between. DNA of the CDR3: TGTGCCAGCAGGACACCGACGGGAAGGCATAACAATGAGCAGTTCTTC. This gives the protein CASRTPTGRHNNEQFF. The full variable domain, its missing parts supplied by reference TRBV7-9 and TRBJ2-1, is DTGVSQNPRHKITKRGQNVTFRCDPISEHNRLYWYRQTLGQGPEFLTYFQNEAQLEKSRLLSDRFSAERPKGSFSTLEIQRTEQGDSAMYLCASRTPTGRHNNEQFFGPGTRLTVL.

The chain couples TRBV19 to TRBJ1-2, with D uncertain. Trimming removed 8 bases from V and 2 bases from J, with 9 bases in between. CDR1 LNHDA and CDR2 SQIVND come from the germline V gene (reference sequence). The CDR3 has 12 amino acids. In DNA form, the CDR3 reads TGTGCCAGTTCAAGAGGGAACTATGGCTACACCTTC. It translates to CASSRGNYGYTF.

This chain joins TRBV29-1 and TRBJ2-1, with 11 nucleotides matching TRBD2. CDR1 is SQVTM, CDR2 ANQGSEA, per germline. The V and J ends lost 7 bases and 7 bases, in that order; junction bases with no gene match: 9. This CDR3 comprises 14 residues. For the CDR3, the DNA is TGCAGCGCTGTAGCGGGAGGGCCTGGTAATGAGCAGTTCTTC. As protein: CSAVAGGPGNEQFF.

The V and J genes are TRBV9 and TRBJ2-3; D may be TRBD2 (5 bases). CDR1 and CDR2 from the germline V gene are SGDLS and YYNGEE. This CDR3 has 16 residues. V was clipped by 3 bases and J by 6 bases, with 20 bases between them. The CDR3 sequence: CASSAVSASRGDTQYF. CDR3 coding DNA: TGTGCCAGCAGCGCCGTTTCGGCCTCGAGAGGGGATACGCAGTATTTT.

This chain connects TRBV7-8 to TRBJ1-1; D possibly corresponds to TRBD1 (6 bases). Germline CDR1 SGHVS, CDR2 FQNEAQ. This CDR3 comprises 13 residues. V lost 3 bases and J 3 bases, leaving 8 bases between the germline ends. The CDR3 protein is CASSFTGYTEAFF. The CDR3 region has the DNA TGTGCCAGCAGCTTTACAGGGTACACTGAAGCTTTCTTT. Full variable domain (rest looked up from reference TRBV7-8 and TRBJ1-1): GAGVSQSPRYKVAKRGQDVALRCDPISGHVSLFWYQQALGQGPEFLTYFQNEAQLDKSGLPSDRFFAERPEGSVSTLKIQRTQQEDSAVYLCASSFTGYTEAFFGQGTRLTVV.

The chain has TRBV6-6 and TRBJ2-5; a possible D gene is TRBD1 (5 bases). The V gene lost 6 bases and the J gene lost 2 bases, with 10 bases spanning the gap. This CDR3 has 13 amino acids. Germline CDR1 reads MNHNY; CDR2 reads SVGAGI (reference sequence). The CDR3 protein is CASSRDSQETQYF. The CDR3 bases are TGTGCCAGCAGCAGAGACAGTCAAGAGACCCAGTACTTC.

This chain links TRBV4-2 with TRBJ2-1, with 7 bases that match TRBD2. Germline loops: CDR1 LGHNA, CDR2 YNFKEQ. Trimming removed 4 bases from V and 4 bases from J; junction bases left unmatched: 7. The CDR3 sequence is 15 residues long. CDR3 bases: TGTGCCAGCAGCCCCGGAGCGGGAAAGTACAATGAGCAGTTCTTC. Amino acids: CASSPGAGKYNEQFF.

The chain has TRBV15 and TRBJ2-5; 12 nucleotides align to TRBD2. V shed 3 bases, J shed 4 bases, and the junction held 12 bases outside the gene matches. CDR1 is LNHNV, CDR2 YYDKDF, per germline (reference sequence). The length of the CDR3 is 18 residues. CDR3 in amino acids: CATSRGSAGLAGLETQYF. The CDR3 nucleotides read TGTGCCACCAGCAGGGGGTCGGCTGGACTAGCGGGGTTAGAGACCCAGTACTTC. The full variable domain, with the rest looked up from reference TRBV15 and TRBJ2-5, is DAMVIQNPRYQVTQFGKPVTLSCSQTLNHNVMYWYQQKSSQAPKLLFHYYDKDFNNEADTPDNFQSRRPNTSFCFLDIRSPGLGDTAMYLCATSRGSAGLAGLETQYFGPGTRLLVL.

This chain joins TRBV15 and TRBJ2-1; tentative D call: TRBD1 (5 bases). V lost 8 bases and J 6 bases, leaving 11 bases between the germline ends. The CDR3 runs 12 residues. Germline loops: CDR1 LNHNV, CDR2 YYDKDF (reference sequence). The DNA of the CDR3 is TGTGCCACCGGGGCCGACCCCAATGAGCAGTTCTTC. It translates to CATGADPNEQFF. The full variable domain, in which reference TRBV15 and TRBJ2-1 provide the parts outside the CDR3, is DAMVIQNPRYQVTQFGKPVTLSCSQTLNHNVMYWYQQKSSQAPKLLFHYYDKDFNNEADTPDNFQSRRPNTSFCFLDIRSPGLGDTAMYLCATGADPNEQFFGPGTRLTVL.

Only one count was recorded for this clone. The gene calls are TRBV19 and TRBJ1-3; 7 bases fit TRBD1. CDR1 LNHDA and CDR2 SQIVND come from the germline V gene (reference sequence). The CDR3 extends over 15 amino acids. Germline trimming cut 5 bases from V and 5 bases from J; bases unmatched to any gene: 9. This CDR3 is CASSPSRGQRNTIYF. The CDR3 bases are TGTGCCAGTAGTCCCTCTCGGGGACAGAGAAACACCATATATTTT.

The V call is TRBV29-1, the J call TRBJ2-2; D is ambiguous. With 3 bases removed from V and 1 base from J, the gap between germline ends came to 6 bases. The CDR3 contains 13 residues. Germline CDR1 SQVTM, CDR2 ANQGSEA. The CDR3 here is CSVDHGNTGELFF. The CDR3 DNA reads as TGCAGCGTTGACCACGGGAACACCGGGGAGCTGTTTTTT.

V and J are TRBV19 and TRBJ2-1; the match to TRBD2 covers 10 bases. Germline V CDR1 and CDR2: LNHDA, SQIVND (reference sequence). This CDR3 region has 15 residues. V lost 7 bases and J lost 3; bases outside the gene matches: 6. The CDR3 bases are TGTGCCAGTACTCCCCTAGCGGGAGACTACAATGAGCAGTTCTTC. Protein product: CASTPLAGDYNEQFF.

This clone appeared a few times. The chain couples TRBV11-2 to TRBJ2-5, with 7 positions matching TRBD1. The CDR3 covers 15 residues. V gave up 2 bases and J gave up 5 bases; unmatched junction bases: 8. Germline values: CDR1 SGHAT, CDR2 FQNNGV. CDR3 DNA: TGTGCCAGCAGCTTACCTCAACAGGGGCGCGAGACCCAGTACTTC. Protein sequence: CASSLPQQGRETQYF.

This sequence joins TRBV7-3 and TRBJ1-3; perhaps TRBD1 as D (5 bases). The length of the CDR3 is 13 residues. Germline-derived CDR1 and CDR2 are SGHTA and FQGTGA. V lost 8 bases and J 4 bases, leaving 12 bases between the germline ends. CDR3 loop: CASGWDSGNTIYF. The CDR3 DNA sequence: TGTGCCAGCGGCTGGGACTCGGGAAACACCATATATTTT.

The chain joins TRBV4-1 to TRBJ1-6, with 8 bases matching TRBD1. This CDR3 region has 13 residues. From germline, CDR1 is MGHRA and CDR2 YSYEKL. V lost 8 bases, J lost 8 bases, and 5 bases stayed unmatched. CDR3 DNA: TGCGCCAGCCGGACAGGGTTTTATTCACCCCTCCACTTT. It yields the protein CASRTGFYSPLHF.

This clone appeared a single time. V is TRBV29-1 and J is TRBJ1-2; a weak D match, TRBD1 (6 bases). Trimming took off 3 bases at V and 8 bases at J, with 16 bases between the two ends. This CDR3 has 13 residues. CDR1 is SQVTM, CDR2 ANQGSEA, per germline. The CDR3 DNA follows: TGCAGCGTTGATACAGGGAGAGAACGGGGCTACACCTTC. Translated: CSVDTGRERGYTF.

V and J are TRBV6-4 and TRBJ1-1, with 8 positions matching TRBD1. Germline loops: CDR1 MRHNA, CDR2 SNTAGT. The CDR3 contains 14 residues. The V segment lost 4 bases and the J segment 0 bases; nucleotides outside the gene matches: 1. In DNA, the CDR3 is TGTGCCAGCAGTGGGGACAGGTTGAACACTGAAGCTTTCTTT. Protein sequence: CASSGDRLNTEAFF.

The chain employs TRBV9 and TRBJ2-5; TRBD2 matches at 14 bases. Germline V lookup: CDR1 SGDLS, CDR2 YYNGEE. The CDR3 totals 17 residues. The trim removed 0 bases at V and 5 bases at J, leaving 6 bases unmatched. CDR3 loop: CASSVETSGRASETQYF. The CDR3, as DNA: TGTGCCAGCAGCGTAGAGACTAGCGGGAGGGCCTCGGAGACCCAGTACTTC.

The chain recombines TRBV7-2 with TRBJ2-1, with a possible D match to TRBD2 (7 bases). In germline, CDR1 is SGHTA, CDR2 FQGNSA. Trimming pared 5 bases from V and 2 bases from J, leaving 16 bases between. CDR3 length equals 16 residues. CDR3 coding DNA: TGTGCCAGCAGCGTCGTGGGGGGGGCCACCTACAATGAGCAGTTCTTC. This encodes CASSVVGGATYNEQFF.

The V gene is TRBV7-7, the J gene TRBJ1-1; D remains unclear. CDR3 length: 13 residues. V was trimmed by 3 bases and J by 1 base, leaving 6 bases between them. Germline values: CDR1 SSHAT, CDR2 FNYEAQ (reference sequence). In DNA form, the CDR3 reads TGTGCCAGCAGCTTTACACAGAACACTGAAGCTTTCTTT. Amino acid sequence: CASSFTQNTEAFF.

This clone qualifies as medium-sized. The V call is TRBV4-2, the J call TRBJ2-7, with 7 bases matching TRBD2. The CDR3 has 15 residues. CDR1 and CDR2 from the germline V gene are LGHNA and YNFKEQ. J gave up 3 bases and V 0 bases, and 5 bases lay outside the gene matches. The CDR3 nucleotides read TGTGCCAGCAGCCAAGAGGGGGAGGGGTTCTACGAGCAGTACTTC. This encodes CASSQEGEGFYEQYF.

This chain joins TRBV10-2 and TRBJ2-1; perhaps TRBD1 as D (6 bases). CDR1 WSHSY and CDR2 SAAADI come from the germline V gene. V gave up 10 bases and J gave up 4 bases, with 14 bases separating them. The CDR3 covers 13 residues. The CDR3 spells CATLGQPYNEQFF. The DNA of the CDR3 is TGCGCCACCCTCGGACAGCCTTACAATGAGCAGTTCTTC.

The CDR3 here is CASSQGYGVYNEQFF. CDR3 bases: TGTGCCAGCAGCCAAGGATACGGAGTCTACAATGAGCAGTTCTTC. This sequence joins TRBV14 and TRBJ2-1; D is undetermined. Germline-derived CDR1 and CDR2 are SGHDN and FVKESK. The CDR3 consists of 15 residues. Between the trimmed V and J ends, which lost 1 base and 3 bases, there was a span of 10 bases.

This clone was found once. The chain is built from TRBV5-1 and TRBJ1-5; D is perhaps TRBD1 (6 bases). Germline V CDR1 and CDR2: SGHRS, YFSETQ. CDR3 length: 15 residues. V lost 4 bases and J lost 7, with 18 bases in between. This chain's CDR3 is CASSDGTTGGQPQHF. The CDR3 nucleotides are TGCGCCAGCAGCGACGGGACAACCGGTGGGCAGCCCCAGCATTTT.